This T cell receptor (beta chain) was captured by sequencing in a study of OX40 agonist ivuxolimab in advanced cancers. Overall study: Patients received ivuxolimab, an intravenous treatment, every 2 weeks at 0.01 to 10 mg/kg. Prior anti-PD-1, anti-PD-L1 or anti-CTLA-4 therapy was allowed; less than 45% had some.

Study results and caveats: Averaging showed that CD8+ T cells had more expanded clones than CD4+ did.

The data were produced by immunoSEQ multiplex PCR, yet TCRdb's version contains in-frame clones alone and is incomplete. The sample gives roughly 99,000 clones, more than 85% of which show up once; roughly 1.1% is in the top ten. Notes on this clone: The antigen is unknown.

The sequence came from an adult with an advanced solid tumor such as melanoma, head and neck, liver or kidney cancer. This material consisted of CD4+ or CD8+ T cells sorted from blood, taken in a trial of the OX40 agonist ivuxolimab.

The CDR3 DNA is TGTGCCACTCGGGGACTAGACGTGACCGGGGAGCTGTTTTTT. This translates into CATRGLDVTGELFF. The chain couples TRBV19 to TRBJ2-2, with 8 bases that match TRBD2. The CDR3 has 14 residues. Germline assignment: CDR1 LNHDA and CDR2 SQIVND (reference sequence). V lost 10 bases to trimming and J lost 5 bases; unmatched junction nucleotides: 9.